The entry below describes one T cell receptor beta chain. The antigen is not known. The data belong to a study of shared clonotypes between healthy human individuals. Germline V gene lookup returns CDR1 SGHDN and CDR2 FVKESK. The CDR3 totals 16 residues. V was pared by 4 bases and J by 3 bases, with 10 bases of the junction left unmatched. Study findings and constraints: Estimated richness was generally greater in naive than memory subsets. A limitation of the genetic and exposure-history diversity represented arose from few donors.

The assay was immunoSEQ multiplex PCR, and TCRdb's table has in-frame clones only and misses some. This table holds millions of clones, more than 80% found once. Free of recent acute infections or vaccinations, the donors were healthy HIV-negative adults. V gene TRBV14 combines with J gene TRBJ2-3; 7 positions agree with TRBD1. The sequencing sample was made of naive CD4+ T cells sorted from blood. The subset denotes: CD45RA+ positively selected. This receptor was obtained from a man in his late teens or twenties in good health. The chain's CDR3 is CASSPYLTGLTDTQYF. As DNA, the CDR3 is TGTGCCAGCAGCCCATACTTGACAGGGTTAACAGATACGCAGTATTTT.